This TCR beta chain was identified in a study of cytomegalovirus exposure and HLA in healthy donors (dated by TCRdb to about 2017). Background for the entire study: An earlier analysis of several hundred of the donors reported roughly 270 Gb of sequence data and 100 million to 140 million unique TCR beta sequences from about 180 million T cells. Roughly 320 gigabases of sequencing data and roughly 80 million unique TCR sequences made up an early release that covered roughly 670 HLA-typed donors. The genetic ancestry cluster associated with self-reported Caucasian donors included 80% to 90% of the 350 to 500 genotyped donors. The aim of the study was to test whether cataloging public T cell receptors could identify signatures of past pathogen exposure. The study used immunosequencing to profile the T cell repertoires of 666 subjects and linked those repertoires to cytomegalovirus serostatus. Along with the approximately 620-subject first cohort, a separate validation cohort of around 120 different subjects was used. The study combined high-throughput TCR immunosequencing, statistical association of individual TCRs with disease status, and machine learning to predict cytomegalovirus infection status. In a later analysis, previously published TCR beta repertoires from 500 to 750 donors were re-analyzed and high-resolution HLA genotyping was added so that TCR occurrence patterns could be studied. Rather than using new phenotypic data, the later analysis identified candidate immune exposures from TCR beta sequences and from how often those sequences occurred across donors. In an earlier analysis of about 590 of the donors, high-throughput TCR beta sequencing was used to judge whether each TCR beta V gene segment behaved as functional or pseudogenic. Donor age, sex, ethnicity and CMV serostatus were compiled alongside the repertoire data. A later genetic analysis used genome-wide SNP genotypes for about three fifths of the roughly 700 donors, treating that subset as a discovery cohort. All discovery cohort repertoires had been generated using a single sequencing platform. Both class I and class II loci were covered by HLA typing, at four-digit resolution. The number of donors typed differed by locus, with about 629-630 for A, B, C, DRB1 and DQB1, roughly 520 for DQA1, 600 to 610 for DPA1, and around 450 for DPB1. Several DR-DQ haplotypes were handled as single units for association and clustering because linkage in the cohort was strong. Among roughly 400 genotyped donors of the cohort, an average of 235,054 unique TCR beta nucleotide sequences were sequenced per donor, 15% to 20% of them non-productive.

On this clone: No antigen is known for it. One base away there is no much larger clone; base qualities are not given.

The receptor library was made with the immunoSEQ multiplex PCR assay. The multiplex PCR relied on a mix of 60 forward primers for TCR Vbeta segments and 13 reverse primers for TCR Jbeta segments. A multiplex PCR assay on genomic DNA amplified the CDR3 region of rearranged TCR beta genes. The Illumina HiSeq System was used to sequence the amplified TCR beta libraries as 87-base-pair reads. The original methods were these. Across the 500 to 750 repertoires, a later analysis counted around 80 million unique TCR beta chains, some 11 million of which were shared by at least two donors. To remove PCR and sequencing errors, raw reads were error-corrected and collapsed into unique sequences using a nearest-neighbor algorithm that merged closely related sequences. CDR3 sequences were aligned to IMGT reference sequences to assign V, D and J gene segments. Each retained sequence needed at least a six-nucleotide match to both a V gene segment and a J gene segment. Rearrangements were classified as productive when the CDR3 lacked stop codons and remained in frame with V and J, and all other rearrangements were classified as non-productive. CDR3 was defined according to IMGT convention as the region running from the second conserved V-encoded cysteine to the conserved J-encoded phenylalanine. The earlier analysis of around 640 of the donors excluded sequences that lacked an unambiguous match to a single V gene segment. An earlier analysis of a few hundred of the donors called V segments functional above 56.7% productive rearrangements and segregating when the between-donor standard deviation exceeded 5%. A statistical classification framework was built to diagnose cytomegalovirus status from the catalog of TCR beta chain sequences. In a later analysis, V and J genes were assigned by comparing TCR nucleotide sequences against IMGT/GENE-DB human TR gene sequences. Using the TCRdist pipeline, a later analysis assigned CDR3 sequences along with most-parsimonious VDJ recombination scenarios. In a later analysis, every TCR beta chain was defined by the combination of its CDR3 amino acid sequence and its V-gene family, and reads without a unique V-gene family were dropped. As a way to deal with suspected cross-contamination and a sequencing artifact, a later analysis dropped over 550 nucleotide sequences that were highly shared and had low generation probability. For each public chain, a later analysis derived a clonal expansion index from normalized ranks of inferred template counts within each repertoire. In a later analysis, generation probabilities were computed using a VDJ recombination model fitted to out-of-frame rearrangements, and the results were checked against IGoR. A later analysis scored TCR-TCR, TCR-HLA and TCR-CMV co-occurrence with hypergeometric tests, applying a repertoire-size bias correction to TCR pairs. To estimate false discovery rates, a later analysis permuted the HLA or CMV assignments 20 times. A later analysis grouped co-occurring TCRs with DBSCAN, adding TCRdist sequence similarity when clustering within HLA-allele-positive subsets. Co-occurrence clustering excluded repertoires with fewer than 30,000 or more than 120,000 public chains, plus five with anomalous nucleotide sharing. TCRdb provides this immuneACCESS table in a form limited to in-frame rearrangements. Some clones are lacking; in checked studies, under half of them reflect an unresolved V gene, and why the rest are absent is not known. V, J and clone size reflect that table, while D and trimming were determined from the DNA. This sample lists 60,000 to 70,000 clones; approximately 79% were detected once. Clones ranked in the top ten supply roughly 3% of the sample.

Spanning cysteine to phenylalanine, the CDR3 consists of 16 amino acids. Only the CDR3 DNA is retained, 48 bases long and in frame from the first base. V is reduced by 2 bases and J by 3 bases, leaving a spacing of 13 bases between them. The germline V gene specifies LGHNA as CDR1 and YSLEER as CDR2. Results the study describes overall, beyond this receptor: A further reported finding was that TCR beta sequences accurately predicted the HLA-A and HLA-B alleles for most subjects in the first cohort. A few of the identified cytomegalovirus-associated TCR beta chains were confirmed in vitro to be specific for cytomegalovirus antigens. When HLA alleles, especially DR and DQ, strongly co-occurred, TCR associations were difficult to assign to individual alleles. According to a later genetic analysis, donors in an Asian-associated ancestry cluster had fewer N-insertions in productive TCRs than the approximately 630-donor mean. Broadly in line with IMGT annotations, most TCR beta V segments showed up in productive rearrangements about 87% or about 30% of the time in an earlier analysis of 450 to 750 of the donors. The sequencing pipeline was judged likely to have produced a cluster of highly shared sequence variants as a technical artifact. Correlated functional status among segregating V segments might be attributable to linkage disequilibrium, but an unknown experimental factor could not be ruled out. The cohort was sequenced for TCR beta chains only, and without alpha or paired-chain data the features that could be detected were limited. In a later analysis, HLA-associated TCR beta chains showed more clonal expansion and lower generation probabilities than non-associated chains that were equally common. Because the 87-base-pair reads could not distinguish some IMGT-functional V segments, including TRBV6-2 and TRBV6-3, those segments were excluded. According to the authors, the approach could potentially be generalized to other disease states and immunological phenotypes. An association between a missense DCLRE1C variant and V-gene and J-gene trimming of TCR beta chains was found in a later genetic analysis and replicated in an independent cohort. Immune exposure information for the cohort was limited to CMV serostatus. Sequencing depth was assumed to be roughly uniform across donors in the presence/absence analyses, though that assumption may not hold. In both the original and validation cohorts, the classifier was reported to diagnose cytomegalovirus status with high specificity and sensitivity. In a later analysis, some 17,000 TCR beta sequences were associated with specific HLA alleles at a false discovery rate of 0.05. Across donors, most TCR sequences were observed very rarely, whereas some public TCRs were present in many individuals. In a later analysis, several top co-occurrence clusters were reported to appear linked to parvovirus B19, influenza, CMV and Epstein-Barr virus. The study listed 150 to 200 TCR beta chains as associated with cytomegalovirus. The earlier analysis of approximately 590 of the donors excluded roughly 17 rarely observed V segments, including chromosome 9 orphons, because counts were too low. Because HLA typing was missing for some donors at each locus, association tests included only the typed subset. A later analysis found that TCR association rates varied across HLA loci, with DRB1 alleles showing the most associated TCRs and HLA-C alleles the fewest. A later analysis found that most CMV-associated TCR beta chains appeared HLA-restricted, with HLA associations seemingly driven largely by CMV exposure.

The cohort comprised hundreds of healthy bone marrow donors. Cohort members were all nominally healthy when sampled, although unrecorded immune exposures were likely present. The donor tested CMV seronegative, placing the donor among the roughly 350 seronegative members of the cohort. Every donor gave a peripheral blood sample, and the peripheral blood mononuclear cells from that sample were used for TCR beta sequencing. The Qiagen DNeasy Blood Extraction Kit was used to extract genomic DNA from the blood cell samples. The rearranged segments are TRBV4-3 and TRBJ2-2; possibly the D gene is TRBD2, per 6 matching bases. This receptor was identified in a woman in her twenties or thirties in good health and CMV-seronegative. Sequencing was performed on PBMCs. The DNA sequence is given as TGCGCCAGCAGCCAAAGTTGGTTAGCGGACACCGGGGAGCTGTTTTTT. It translates to CASSQSWLADTGELFF.